A single TCR beta chain is shown here with its context. What it binds is not known. The data originate from a study of CD8+ T cells in alopecia areata. At the level of the study: Each of the treated patients was given oral tofacitinib, 5 to 10 mg twice daily, for moderate-to-severe alopecia areata. Disease severity was quantified as SALT score of affected scalp area.

Investigators isolated RNA and reverse transcribed it into cDNA to act as the sequencing template. Assay used: immunoSEQ multiplex PCR; TCRdb lists only in-frame clones, some missing. The sample includes about 100,000 clones, almost 60% of them seen just once. Noted treatment: oral pan-JAK inhibitor, 5-10 mg twice daily. In alopecia areata patients, both lesional scalp punch biopsies and peripheral blood were collected. Findings of the study overall: Scalp clonality dropped significantly under tofacitinib, as did expanded CD8+ top-100 clones.

The CDR3 consists of 13 residues. V lost 6 bases to trimming and J lost 6 bases; unmatched junction nucleotides: 4. Germline loops: CDR1 PRHDT, CDR2 FYEKMQ (reference sequence). The V gene is TRBV13, the J gene TRBJ2-2, with 7 bases lining up with TRBD1. Source: CD8+ T cells sorted from blood, taken at roughly week 58, from a patient treated with tofacitinib. This TCR was sampled from a human donor with alopecia areata. The DNA of the CDR3 is TGTGCCAGCAGGACAGGGCGAGCCGGGGAGCTGTTTTTT. It specifies CASRTGRAGELFF.